The present TCR beta chain was sequenced within a study of tumor and adjacent non-tumor tissue in lung cancer. Study-wide findings and caveats: Patients with more diverse tumor TCRs had worse survival.

Turning to this clonotype: Its antigen is as yet unknown. Because the CDR3's place on the DNA is in doubt, the DNA is left out and the CDR3 is given as listed by TCRdb.

The library came from three nested PCR rounds adapted from ARM-PCR protocols. TCRdb reanalysed the multiplex PCR reads using MiXCR and keeps one entry per CDR3 protein. The table shows 100,000 to 120,000 distinct CDR3 sequences, with over 75% occurring only once. In germline, CDR1 is SQVTM, CDR2 ANQGSEA. The CDR3 is 13 amino acids long, termini counted. RNA was extracted from bulk tissue without any cell sorting. This TCR was recovered from a man between 70 and 80 years old with non-small cell lung cancer. The sequenced material came from lung tumor tissue. The V call is TRBV29-1, the J call TRBJ1-2. The CDR3 here is CSAYFLQNYGCTF.